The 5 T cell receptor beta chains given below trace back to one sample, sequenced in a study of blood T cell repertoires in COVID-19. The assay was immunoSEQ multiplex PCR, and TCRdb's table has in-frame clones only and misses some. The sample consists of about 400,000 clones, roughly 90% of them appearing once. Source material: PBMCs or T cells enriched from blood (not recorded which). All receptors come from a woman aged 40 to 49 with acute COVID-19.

The CDR3 nucleotides are TGTGCCAGCAAAATTGACAGGGAGTCCTACAATGAGCAGTTCTTC. Encoded protein: CASKIDRESYNEQFF. V and J are TRBV6-5 and TRBJ2-1; 7 bases map to TRBD1. CDR3 length: 15 amino acids. V shed 7 bases and J 1 base; nucleotides not matched to a gene: 7. Germline CDR1 reads MNHEY; CDR2 reads SVGAGI.

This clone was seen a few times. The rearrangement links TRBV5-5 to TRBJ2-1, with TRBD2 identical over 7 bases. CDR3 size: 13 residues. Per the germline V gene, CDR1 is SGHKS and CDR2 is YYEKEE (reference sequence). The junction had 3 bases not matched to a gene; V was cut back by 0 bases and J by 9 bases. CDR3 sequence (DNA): TGTGCCAGCAGCTTGGCCAAGCGGGGTGAGCAGTTCTTC. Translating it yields CASSLAKRGEQFF.

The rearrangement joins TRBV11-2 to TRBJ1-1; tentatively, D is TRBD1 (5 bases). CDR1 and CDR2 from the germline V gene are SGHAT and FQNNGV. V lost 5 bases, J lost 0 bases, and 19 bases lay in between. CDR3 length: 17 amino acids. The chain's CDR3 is CASSRLGLIGVNTEAFF. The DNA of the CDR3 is TGTGCCAGCAGCCGCCTGGGGTTAATAGGGGTGAACACTGAAGCTTTCTTT.

The CDR3 region is CASSLRVRTEAFF. Here the CDR3 DNA reads TGTGCCAGCAGCTTGAGGGTACGCACTGAAGCTTTCTTT. V is TRBV11-2 and J is TRBJ1-1; D unclear. V was pared by 3 bases and J by 4 bases, with 9 bases between. Germline V gene data show CDR1 as SGHAT and CDR2 as FQNNGV. CDR3 length: 13 residues.

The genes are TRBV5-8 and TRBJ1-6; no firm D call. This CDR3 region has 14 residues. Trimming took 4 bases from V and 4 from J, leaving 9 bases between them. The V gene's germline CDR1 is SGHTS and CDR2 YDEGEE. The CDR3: CASSLTPYNSPLHF. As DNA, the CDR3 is TGTGCCAGCAGCCTGACACCGTATAATTCACCCCTCCACTTT.